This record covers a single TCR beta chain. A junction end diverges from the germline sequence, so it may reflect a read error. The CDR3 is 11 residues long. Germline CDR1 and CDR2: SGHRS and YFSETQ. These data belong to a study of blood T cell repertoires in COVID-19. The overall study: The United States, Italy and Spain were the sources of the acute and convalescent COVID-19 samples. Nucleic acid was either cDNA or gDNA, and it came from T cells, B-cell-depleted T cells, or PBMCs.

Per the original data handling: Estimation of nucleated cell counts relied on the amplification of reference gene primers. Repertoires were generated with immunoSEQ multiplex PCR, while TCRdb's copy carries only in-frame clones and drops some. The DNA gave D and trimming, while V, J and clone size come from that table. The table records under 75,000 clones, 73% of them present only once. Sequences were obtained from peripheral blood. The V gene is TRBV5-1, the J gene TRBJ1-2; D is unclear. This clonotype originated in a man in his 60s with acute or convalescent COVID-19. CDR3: CASSLEGVCSF. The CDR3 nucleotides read TGCGCCAGCAGCTTGGAGGGAGTTTGTTCCTTC.